This T cell receptor beta chain was identified in a study of massively parallel sequencing of T cell beta chains (dated by TCRdb to about 2009). In terms of the full investigation: Using 5'-RACE, Illumina short-read sequencing and a dedicated short-read assembly strategy, the study profiled the diversity of human TCR beta CDR3 in peripheral blood.

The sequencer listed for this sample is Illumina Genome Analyzer II. After two rounds of nested PCR using TRBC1/TRBC2-specific primers, a RACE product of roughly 520 bp was obtained and then gel-purified. To give RACE a 5' anchor, first-strand cDNA synthesis used a TRBC-specific primer together with a template-switching oligonucleotide. Since the RACE amplicon was too long to sequence directly with short reads, the amplicon was concatemerized by ligation and then sheared by sonication. PAGE was used to isolate a size fraction of 100 to 300 bp, and that fraction then underwent shotgun sequencing on the Illumina platform. Separate runs on an Illumina GAII yielded 18.8 million 36-nt reads and 21.7 million 50-nt single-end reads. Per the authors' processing: Assembly of the 40 million to 45 million pooled reads was done with iSSAKE, using the parameters -m 15, -o 2 and -r 0.7. Reads that aligned to the ends of Ensembl TRBV gene predictions and carried unmatched junctional bases were used to seed de novo CDR3 beta assemblies. Rather than raw read depth, the number of matching assembled contigs was used to estimate clonotype abundance. After roughly 2,000 (roughly 6%) of the assembled clonotypes were removed for having in-frame stop codons, some 35,000 productive clonotypes remained. Sanger sequencing of cloned RACE products gave 288 unique TCR sequences, and around 69% of them were also found in the Illumina assembly. TCRdb passed the public sequencing reads through fastp at Q25 and MiXCR, retaining productive beta sequences. Every CDR3 protein is listed once, alongside the most common genes and DNA of its rows. Clone size and V and J calls follow TCRdb, not the original study. This sample is represented by over 4,000 distinct CDR3 sequences; more than 35% of them were singletons. Jointly, the top ten make up about 3% of the sample.

A few counts support this clonotype. Its target antigen remains unknown. Base qualities are not at hand, and no much larger clone is one base apart. Overall study results and their limits: Usage of TRBV genes spanned from 0.0095% to 0.01% for TRBV17 up to about 25% for TRBV20-1, while TRBJ usage spanned from around 1.6% for TRBJ2-6 up to 17.2% for TRBJ2-1. A unique TRBV gene could be assigned to only about 23,000 (around 67%) of the clonotypes. When the data were subsampled, the number of clonotypes climbed linearly as read number increased, indicating that sequencing depth was far from saturation. A single sequence read was the only support for most clonotypes (about 65% of the roughly 34,000), which could in principle inflate the apparent diversity. Among 34,000 or so distinct clonotypes, 50% to 80% of clonotypes but only around 19% of assemblies were accounted for by single-copy clonotypes. Preferential PCR amplification of some TRBV and TRBJ sequences may have skewed the reported gene usage frequencies. Since the RNA was pooled from many donors, the results capture clonotype abundance averaged across the population rather than the repertoire of any individual. CDR3 beta length spanned 21 to 81 nucleotides, with a peak at 45 nucleotides.

The donor pool comprised roughly 380 males and over 150 females, all aged about 18 to 45 years. Peripheral leukocyte polyA+ RNA was isolated from approximately 180 liters of pooled peripheral blood. A commercial mRNA preparation from normal human peripheral blood leukocytes, pooled from hundreds of individuals, served as the starting material. V drops 5 bases and J drops 11 bases, leaving 12 bases in between. Including the terminal cysteine and phenylalanine, the CDR3 comprises 10 residues. Only the CDR3 region is kept as DNA, spanning 30 bases read in frame from base 1. For CDR1 and CDR2, the germline V gene (reference sequence) lists DFQATT and SNEGSKA.

Sequenced input: commercial RNA from peripheral blood pooled from many donors. The chain links TRBV20-1 with TRBJ1-1, with TRBD1 tentatively as D gene (6 bases match). The TCR comes from a pool of human donors in good health; the sample was commercial RNA pooled from many donors. The bases read TGCAGTGCTGGACAGTACCAGGCTTTCTTT. This encodes CSAGQYQAFF.